The 27 T cell receptor beta chains below were found in one sample sequenced in a study of CXCR3-negative and CXCR3-positive naive CD8 T cells. All TRB cDNA libraries came from 5' RACE performed with UMI labels. TCRdb reprocessed the 5' RACE reads and reports one entry per CDR3 protein, with no DNA. The sample's table shows some 61,000 distinct CDR3 sequences. Sequenced: naive CXCR3- CD8+ T cells from blood. The subset: CD45RO-CCR7+CD27+CD95- naive CD8+ T cells lacking CXCR3 (TNR3-). The receptors were gathered from a human donor in good health. Some clones in this sample may be carry-over from other donors' samples.

V is TRBV12-3 or TRBV12-4 and J is TRBJ2-7; the TCRdb call, TRBD1, lacks DNA for checking. The CDR3 is 14 amino acids. The CDR3 reads CASSPGAAPHEQYF.

The rearrangement links TRBV28 to TRBJ2-7; the TCRdb call, TRBD2, lacks DNA for checking. The CDR3 consists of 16 residues. Germline-derived CDR1 and CDR2 are MDHEN and SYDVKM. This chain's CDR3 is CASEGTEAGPSYEQYF. The full variable domain, with the rest looked up from reference TRBV28 and TRBJ2-7, is DVKVTQSSRYLVKRTGEKVFLECVQDMDHENMFWYRQDPGLGLRLIYFSYDVKMKEKGDIPEGYSVSREKKERFSLILESASTNQTSMYLCASEGTEAGPSYEQYFGPGTRLTVT.

The chain joins TRBV7-6 to TRBJ2-3; without DNA, the TCRdb call of TRBD2 cannot be checked. This CDR3 has 14 amino acids. CDR1 and CDR2 (germline): SGHVS, FNYEAQ. CDR3 amino acids: CASSWAASTDTQYF.

The CDR3: CASSVASGRNTGELFF. V is TRBV9 and J is TRBJ2-2; TCRdb's assignment of TRBD2 cannot be checked, as there is no DNA. CDR3 length: 16 amino acids. The V gene's germline CDR1 is SGDLS and CDR2 YYNGEE.

This chain links TRBV29-1 with TRBJ1-1; the D call of TRBD1 rests on TCRdb alone, since no DNA is present to check it. Germline values: CDR1 SQVTM, CDR2 ANQGSEA. The CDR3 has 16 amino acids. CDR3 sequence: CSVDEGQGAKNTEAFF.

CDR3 region: CASSLGVDRGITEAFF. The chain carries TRBV4-2 and TRBJ1-1; the D call from TCRdb, TRBD1, cannot be confirmed without DNA. CDR3 length: 16 amino acids. Germline values: CDR1 LGHNA, CDR2 YNFKEQ.

This chain links TRBV5-1 with TRBJ2-7; TCRdb selects TRBD1, and the lack of DNA leaves this call unchecked. Germline values: CDR1 SGHRS, CDR2 YFSETQ. The CDR3 spans 15 residues. The chain's CDR3 is CASSAPGTGVYEQYF.

This chain joins TRBV11-3 and TRBJ2-2. This CDR3 contains 16 residues. Looked up from germline, CDR1 is SGHNT and CDR2 is YENEEA. CDR3: CASSLDQTGNTGELFF.

The rearrangement links TRBV7-6 to TRBJ2-1; TCRdb calls TRBD2, which cannot be checked without DNA. Germline V CDR1 and CDR2: SGHVS, FNYEAQ. The CDR3 is 17 residues long. CDR3 region: CASSLAYPSGGDHEQFF.

The chain joins TRBV20-1 to TRBJ2-3. This CDR3 comprises 15 residues. Germline-derived CDR1 and CDR2 are DFQATT and SNEGSKA (reference sequence). The chain's CDR3 is CSARYLAVPTDTQYF.

The chain recombines TRBV6-2 or TRBV6-3 with TRBJ2-3; the TCRdb D gene call, TRBD2, has no DNA to confirm it. This CDR3 contains 20 residues. CDR1 MNHEY and CDR2 SVGEGT come from the germline V gene. CDR3 sequence reads: CASSTPQDVAELPSTDTQYF.

The rearrangement joins TRBV20-1 to TRBJ2-1; TCRdb outputs TRBD2, but without DNA this stays unchecked. The CDR3 loop spans 15 amino acids. From germline, CDR1 is DFQATT and CDR2 SNEGSKA (reference sequence). CDR3 sequence reads: CSATWDSGGYNEQFF.

The V gene is TRBV7-8, the J gene TRBJ2-4. Germline V lookup: CDR1 SGHVS, CDR2 FQNEAQ. The CDR3 is made up of 15 amino acids. This CDR3 is CASSLFLGLADIQYF.

This chain uses TRBV11-1 with TRBJ2-1. CDR3 length equals 14 residues. CDR1 SGHAT and CDR2 FQDESV come from the germline V gene (reference sequence). The CDR3 here is CASSARWVYNEQFF. Filled out from reference TRBV11-1 and TRBJ2-1, the complete variable domain reads EAEVAQSPRYKITEKSQAVAFWCDPISGHATLYWYRQILGQGPELLVQFQDESVVDDSQLPKDRFSAERLKGVDSTLKIQPAELGDSAMYLCASSARWVYNEQFFGPGTRLTVL.

The chain's CDR3 is CSVENIGDLNTGELFF. The chain recombines TRBV29-1 with TRBJ2-2. The CDR3 has 16 amino acids. Looked up from germline, CDR1 is SQVTM and CDR2 is ANQGSEA.

This chain uses TRBV28 with TRBJ2-1; TCRdb's assignment of TRBD1 cannot be checked, as there is no DNA. Germline V gene sequence: CDR1 MDHEN, CDR2 SYDVKM. The CDR3 is made up of 15 amino acids. The CDR3 is CASRTGTGGGDEQFF.

The chain carries TRBV28 and TRBJ2-7. CDR1 and CDR2 (germline): MDHEN, SYDVKM. The CDR3 is 12 residues long. The CDR3 here is CASSFKPHEQYF.

V usage is TRBV27 and J usage is TRBJ1-2; the D call from TCRdb, TRBD1, cannot be confirmed without DNA. Germline V gene data show CDR1 as MNHEY and CDR2 as SMNVEV (reference sequence). CDR3 length: 15 amino acids. The CDR3 protein is CASSLGQGGGYGYTF.

V gene TRBV4-3 combines with J gene TRBJ2-1; TCRdb proposes TRBD2, but this gene call is untestable without DNA. The CDR3 extends over 16 amino acids. Germline CDR1 reads LGHNA; CDR2 reads YSLEER. The CDR3 sequence is CASSQDSGDAYNEQFF.

This chain connects TRBV4-1 to TRBJ1-2; no DNA is available, so the TRBD1 call from TCRdb remains unchecked. Looked up from germline, CDR1 is MGHRA and CDR2 is YSYEKL. CDR3 length: 15 amino acids. CDR3 sequence reads: CASSQEGQGGYGYTF.

J is TRBJ1-1 and V is TRBV27; TCRdb's D call of TRBD1 is untestable without DNA. Per germline, CDR1 MNHEY and CDR2 SMNVEV (reference sequence). The CDR3 extends over 14 amino acids. The CDR3 region is CASSRLQGLPEAFF.

The chain uses TRBV25-1 and TRBJ2-1; TCRdb reports TRBD2, a call that lacks DNA to check it against. The length of the CDR3 is 16 residues. The germline CDR1 and CDR2 sequences are MGHDK and SYGVNS. CDR3 loop: CASSELVWGSYNEQFF.

The V call is TRBV6-2 or TRBV6-3, the J call TRBJ2-1; TCRdb returns TRBD1, unconfirmable since there is no DNA. In germline, CDR1 is MNHEY, CDR2 SVGEGT. The length of the CDR3 is 15 residues. The CDR3 sequence is CASSYEQGGYNEQFF.

V usage is TRBV13 and J usage is TRBJ2-3; TCRdb's D call, TRBD2, is unchecked because there is no DNA. The CDR3 runs 19 residues. Germline V CDR1 and CDR2: PRHDT, FYEKMQ (reference sequence). The CDR3 is CASSCEGTSGGPSTDTQYF.

This chain connects TRBV12-3 or TRBV12-4 to TRBJ1-1; TCRdb's D call of TRBD1 is untestable without DNA. CDR3 length: 14 amino acids. The CDR3 sequence is CASSTPSLNTEAFF.

The rearrangement links TRBV4-2 to TRBJ2-7; TCRdb reports TRBD2, a call that lacks DNA to check it against. Germline V gene data show CDR1 as LGHNA and CDR2 as YNFKEQ. This CDR3 is 16 amino acids long. The CDR3 loop reads CASSQRGLAGSYEQYF.

This chain uses TRBV7-7 with TRBJ2-5; TCRdb returns TRBD1, unconfirmable since there is no DNA. The CDR3 covers 13 residues. Germline assignment: CDR1 SSHAT and CDR2 FNYEAQ (reference sequence). The CDR3: CASRGTGTETQYF.